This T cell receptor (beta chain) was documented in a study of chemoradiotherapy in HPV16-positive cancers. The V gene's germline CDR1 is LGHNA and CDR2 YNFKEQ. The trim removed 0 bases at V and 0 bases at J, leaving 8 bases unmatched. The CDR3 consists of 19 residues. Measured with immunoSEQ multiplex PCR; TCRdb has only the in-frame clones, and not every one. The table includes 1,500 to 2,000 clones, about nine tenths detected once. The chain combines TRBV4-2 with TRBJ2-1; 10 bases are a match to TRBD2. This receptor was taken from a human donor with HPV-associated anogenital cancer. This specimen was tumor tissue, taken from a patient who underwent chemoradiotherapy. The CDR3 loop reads CASSQDRRSGGASYNEQFF. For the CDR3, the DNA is TGTGCCAGCAGCCAAGATCGTCGGAGCGGGGGGGCCTCCTACAATGAGCAGTTCTTC.